This T cell receptor (beta chain) emerged from a study of blood T cell repertoires in COVID-19. About the research overall: Sources were T cells, B-cell-depleted T cells, or PBMCs; the material itself was cDNA or gDNA.

The CDR3 is 16 residues long. Germline assignment: CDR1 MNHEY and CDR2 SMNVEV (reference sequence). V was trimmed by 5 bases and J by 4 bases, leaving 18 bases between them. In the authors' workflow: For nucleated cells, counts were estimated from reference gene primer amplification. TCRdb keeps only in-frame clones here, not all; method: immunoSEQ multiplex PCR. V, J and clone size are those of that table, while D and trimming were read from the DNA. The sample records 120,000 to 150,000 clones, roughly 87% being singletons. The specimen sequenced was peripheral blood. The chain combines TRBV27 with TRBJ2-1; D is perhaps TRBD1 (6 bases). The source is a woman in her 50s with acute or convalescent COVID-19. The CDR3 DNA follows: TGTGCCAGCAGTGAGGACAGCCTGAGGTTATACAATGAGCAGTTCTTC. Its translation: CASSEDSLRLYNEQFF.